The present T cell receptor beta chain was sequenced within a study of T cell responses to AZD1222 COVID-19 vaccine (dated by TCRdb to the early 2020s). At the level of the whole study: AZD1222 recipients with second doses at about 4 weeks or about 12 weeks were pooled, because spike-specific TCR depth and breadth did not differ between schedules. TCR sequencing covered some 250 trial participants: 200 to 210 given two doses of AZD1222 and 26 given two doses of MenACWY control vaccine. Trial participants were enrolled by age into subgroups of 18-55, 56-69 and 70-plus years, and about 150, 27 and 61 TCR-sequenced participants, respectively, were included in these subgroups. Overall study results and their limits: Because no samples from the day 14 peak response were available, repertoires could be characterized only after the peak T cell response. Participants were mostly white British and included more females than males, and it was suggested by the authors that clonal diversity may have been underestimated. The 56-69-year group was small, and its depth increase did not reach significance, likely because of low power. The whole spike protein was spanned by vaccine-associated CD4 TCRs, and dominant responses were seen in regions 160-218 and 743-854. Only a handful of AZD1222 recipients were SARS-CoV-2 seropositive at baseline, limiting conclusions about previously exposed vaccinees. Reportedly, almost half of the unique spike-specific TCRs recognized epitopes lying outside the regions that are mutated in the B.1.351 and B.1.1.7 variants. Spike-specific TCR breadth and depth rose significantly after two AZD1222 doses compared with day 0 and with MenACWY recipients.

In regard to this clone: The specificity of this receptor is unknown. One base away there is no much larger clone; base qualities are not given.

The CDR3 regions of human TCRbeta chains were analyzed by immunosequencing. Concerning the study's data processing: TCRs in the repertoires were compared against a reference library of SARS-CoV-2-specific TCRs that had been generated with the MIRA antigen-specificity platform. Breadth was defined as the fraction of unique TCRs that were SARS-CoV-2-associated, and depth was defined as the fraction of total T cells that were SARS-CoV-2-associated. Each spike-specific TCR was assigned to its reactive spike region and to a CD4 or CD8 class using the MIRA data. Log10-transformed breadth and depth values were compared by one-way ANOVA with Sidak's multiple comparisons tests. The table was pulled from immuneACCESS by TCRdb, which kept in-frame rearrangements only. Such tables lose some clones; where checked, under half of the loss comes from unresolved V genes, and the rest has no known cause. The V and J calls and clone size come from that table; D and trimming were worked out from the DNA. The table for this sample lists 150,000 to 200,000 clones; over 85% of them were counted only once. The biggest ten clones account for around 3.8% of the sample.

The sample's time point, from its label and the paper: baseline before first vaccination. Vaccinee samples came from UK trials COV001 and COV002, including a single-blind randomized controlled phase 2/3 trial of AZD1222 (ChAdOx1 nCoV-19) in healthy adults. For TCRbeta chain sequencing, PBMC samples were collected from trial participants at day 0 and at day 28 after the second dose. Including the terminal cysteine and phenylalanine, the CDR3 comprises 15 residues. The sequence is cut down to CDR3 DNA, 45 bases in frame from base 1. V is cut back by 4 bases and J by 4 bases, with 8 bases in the junction unmatched. The germline V gene (reference sequence) gives CDR1 as MNHEY and CDR2 as SMNVEV.

This TCR came from an adult in good health. Recombination joined TRBV27 with TRBJ2-7; the junction holds 9 bases that match TRBD2. This sample comprised peripheral blood, obtained on day 0 of AZD1222 vaccination. CDR3 reads: CASSSSTSGIYEQYF. The nucleotide sequence reads as follows: TGTGCCAGCAGTTCGTCGACTAGCGGAATATACGAGCAGTACTTC.